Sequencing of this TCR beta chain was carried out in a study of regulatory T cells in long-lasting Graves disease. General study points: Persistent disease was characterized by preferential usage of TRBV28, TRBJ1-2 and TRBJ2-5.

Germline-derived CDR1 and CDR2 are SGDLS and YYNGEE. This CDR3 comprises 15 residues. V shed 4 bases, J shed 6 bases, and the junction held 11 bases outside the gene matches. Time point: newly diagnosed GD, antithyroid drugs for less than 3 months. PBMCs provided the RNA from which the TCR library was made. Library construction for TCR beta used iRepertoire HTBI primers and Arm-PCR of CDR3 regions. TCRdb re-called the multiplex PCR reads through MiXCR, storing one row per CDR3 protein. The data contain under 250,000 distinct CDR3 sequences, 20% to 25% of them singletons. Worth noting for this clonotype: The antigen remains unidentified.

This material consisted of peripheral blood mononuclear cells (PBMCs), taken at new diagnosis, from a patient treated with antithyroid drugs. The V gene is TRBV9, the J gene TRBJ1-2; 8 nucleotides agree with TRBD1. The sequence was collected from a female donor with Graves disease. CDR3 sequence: CASSYTDRVWDGYTF. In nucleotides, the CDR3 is TGTGCCAGCAGCTACACGGACAGGGTTTGGGATGGCTACACCTTC.